This TCR beta chain was obtained from a study of blood T cell repertoires in COVID-19. As for the study in general: The United States, Italy and Spain were the sources of the acute and convalescent COVID-19 samples.

Germline V CDR1 and CDR2: SEHNR, FQNEAQ (reference sequence). This CDR3 is built from 15 residues. V was clipped by 5 bases and J by 8 bases; unmatched bases: 12. Methods used by the authors: Amplification of reference gene primers was used by the study to estimate nucleated cell counts. Sequenced by immunoSEQ multiplex PCR; TCRdb stores in-frame clones only, minus some. The D gene and trimming were derived from the DNA, and the V and J assignments and clone size from that table. The sample has approximately 240,000 clones, about 83% seen once. Material for sequencing was peripheral blood. The V and J genes are TRBV7-9 and TRBJ1-2; 9 bases align to TRBD1. This receptor was taken from a man aged 50 to 59 with acute or convalescent COVID-19. CDR3 loop: CASSPDGQGPGGYTF. In DNA, the CDR3 is TGTGCCAGCAGCCCCGATGGACAGGGGCCGGGAGGCTACACCTTC.